One and the same sample provided the 23 T cell receptor beta chains below, sequenced in a study of human T cells and chemical hapten exposure. The time point: patch test 1, 2 weeks after DPC sensitization. Treatment of the sample: therapeutic diphenylcyclopropenone sensitization with weekly scalp DPC. TCRdb recomputed calls from the RACE reads with MiXCR, one row per CDR3 protein. The table shows about 69,000 distinct CDR3 sequences, with around 30% occurring only once. Material: whole blood, obtained in connection with sensitization to the hapten diphenylcyclopropenone (DPC). The receptors here all came from a man aged 35 to 55 with alopecia areata. Some clones in this sample may be carry-over from other donors' samples.

This clonotype showed up just once. An end of the junction differs from the germline gene, which may be a read error. The chain employs TRBV30 and TRBJ1-1, with TRBD1 matching 7 bases. The CDR3 covers 16 residues. Germline CDR1 GTSNPN, CDR2 SVGIG (reference sequence). CDR3 sequence: CAWRRVQGLPNTETFF. The CDR3 DNA reads TGTGCCTGGAGGAGGGTACAGGGGCTCCCAAACACTGAAACTTTCTTT.

This clonotype was detected a few times. The chain uses TRBV27 and TRBJ2-2; a possible D gene is TRBD2 (6 bases). The CDR3 contains 17 residues. V lost 3 bases to trimming and J lost 4 bases, with 18 bases between them. Looked up from germline, CDR1 is MNHEY and CDR2 is SMNVEV (reference sequence). The CDR3, as DNA: TGTGCCAGCAGTTTTGGCGGAGGGGCGGGCTCCACCGGGGAGCTGTTTTTT. This codes for CASSFGGGAGSTGELFF.

V gene TRBV20-1 combines with J gene TRBJ2-7, with no clear D. V shed 3 bases and J shed 2 bases, with 14 bases lying between them. The CDR3 runs to 14 residues. Germline V gene lookup returns CDR1 DFQATT and CDR2 SNEGSKA (reference sequence). The CDR3, as DNA: TGCAGTGCTAGTAACTCCGCCGGTACCTACGAGCAGTACTTC. This codes for CSASNSAGTYEQYF.

Only a few counts were recorded for this clonotype. The chain recombines TRBV11-2 with TRBJ2-1, with TRBD2 identical over 10 bases. Germline CDR1 and CDR2: SGHAT and FQNNGV. The CDR3 consists of 18 residues. Germline trimming cut 0 bases from V and 6 bases from J; bases unmatched to any gene: 11. The CDR3, as DNA: TGTGCCAGCAGCTTAGAGCTAGCGGGAGAAGTCGGGAGCAATGAGCAGTTCTTC. Translation: CASSLELAGEVGSNEQFF.

The chain carries TRBV12-3 or TRBV12-4 and TRBJ2-7, with a weak D call TRBD2 (5 bases). This CDR3 is built from 15 residues. Between the trimmed V and J ends, which lost 6 bases and 0 bases, there was a span of 15 bases. CDR3: CASSRPSSSSYEQYF. DNA for the CDR3: TGTGCCAGCAGCCGACCTAGCTCTAGCTCCTACGAGCAGTACTTC.

The rearrangement joins TRBV19 to TRBJ2-1; 11 bases fit TRBD2. This CDR3 has 15 amino acids. In germline, CDR1 is LNHDA, CDR2 SQIVND (reference sequence). Trimming cost V 5 bases and J 10 bases; bases outside gene matches: 10. CDR3 region: CASSGGTSGVGEQFF. CDR3 in DNA: TGTGCCAGTAGTGGGGGGACTAGCGGAGTCGGGGAGCAGTTCTTC.

This clonotype was observed a few times. The chain has TRBV4-1 and TRBJ2-1; possible D gene TRBD1, 6 bases. The CDR3 is made up of 17 amino acids. From germline, CDR1 is MGHRA and CDR2 YSYEKL. With 1 base removed from V and 2 bases from J, the gap between germline ends came to 15 bases. The CDR3 reads CASSQGAQGLAYNEQFF. CDR3 coding DNA: TGCGCCAGCAGCCAAGGGGCCCAGGGGCTAGCCTACAATGAGCAGTTCTTC.

This clonotype was observed a few times. The chain joins TRBV29-1 to TRBJ2-5; 7 positions match TRBD1. The germline gives CDR1 SQVTM, CDR2 ANQGSEA. CDR3 length equals 16 residues. Trimming took 6 bases from V and 4 from J; bases not matched to a gene: 17. The CDR3 loop reads CSVQAYRGTGRETQYF. The CDR3 DNA is TGCAGCGTCCAGGCTTACAGGGGTACCGGGCGAGAGACCCAGTACTTC.

The V call is TRBV6-5, the J call TRBJ1-1; a possible D gene is TRBD1 (6 bases). There are 15 residues in the CDR3. The V gene's germline CDR1 is MNHEY and CDR2 SVGAGI. V lost 0 bases and J lost 5, with 13 bases in between. CDR3 in amino acids: CASSYSTGLLTEAFF. The CDR3 DNA reads as TGTGCCAGCAGTTACTCGACAGGTTTGTTGACTGAAGCTTTCTTT.

This chain uses TRBV19 with TRBJ2-5; D may be TRBD1 (5 bases). CDR3 length: 12 residues. The V and J ends lost 2 bases and 10 bases respectively, with 11 bases between them. The V gene's germline CDR1 is LNHDA and CDR2 SQIVND (reference sequence). CDR3 nucleotides: TGTGCCAGTAGTATACTAGGGGAAGGCCAGTACTTC. Its translation: CASSILGEGQYF.

The V call is TRBV18, the J call TRBJ1-1; tentative D call: TRBD1 (6 bases). V was clipped by 3 bases and J by 1 base, with 12 bases between them. Per germline, CDR1 KGHSH and CDR2 LQKENI. The CDR3 spans 15 residues. The CDR3 here is CASSPSPGQNTEAFF. In DNA form, the CDR3 reads TGTGCCAGCTCACCCAGTCCGGGACAGAACACTGAAGCTTTCTTT.

This clonotype has more than one count but fewer than ten. The chain recombines TRBV12-3 or TRBV12-4 with TRBJ2-5; TRBD2 aligns across 11 bases. The trim removed 6 bases at V and 4 bases at J, leaving 4 bases unmatched. The CDR3 spans 14 residues. The chain's CDR3 is CASRPGTSGETQYF. The CDR3 DNA reads TGTGCCAGCAGACCCGGGACTAGCGGAGAGACCCAGTACTTC.

This chain joins TRBV7-2 and TRBJ2-1; 9 bases agree with TRBD2. Germline V lookup: CDR1 SGHTA, CDR2 FQGNSA. J gave up 7 bases and V 3 bases, and 7 bases lay outside the gene matches. The CDR3 has 15 residues. CDR3 sequence: CASSLIAGVNNEQFF. The CDR3 bases are TGTGCCAGCAGCTTGATAGCGGGAGTGAATAATGAGCAGTTCTTC.

The gene calls are TRBV7-2 and TRBJ2-7, with 15 bases lining up with TRBD2. CDR1 SGHTA and CDR2 FQGNSA come from the germline V gene. This CDR3 is built from 16 residues. Losses at the gene ends were 5 bases for V and 3 bases for J; bases not matched to a gene: 5. This CDR3 reads CASSVGLAGGGYEQYF. In nucleotides, the CDR3 is TGTGCCAGCAGCGTTGGACTAGCGGGAGGGGGCTACGAGCAGTACTTC.

The rearrangement links TRBV7-9 to TRBJ2-2, with 7 positions matching TRBD1. The trim removed 6 bases at V and 4 bases at J, leaving 2 bases unmatched. CDR1 is SEHNR and CDR2 is FQNEAQ in the germline V gene (reference sequence). The CDR3 covers 13 residues. CDR3 sequence reads: CASRAGGTGELFF. The CDR3 DNA reads as TGTGCCAGCAGAGCAGGGGGCACCGGGGAGCTGTTTTTT. Drawing the rest from reference TRBV7-9 and TRBJ2-2, the complete variable domain is DTGVSQNPRHKITKRGQNVTFRCDPISEHNRLYWYRQTLGQGPEFLTYFQNEAQLEKSRLLSDRFSAERPKGSFSTLEIQRTEQGDSAMYLCASRAGGTGELFFGEGSRLTVL.

This clonotype has only a few counts. The chain couples TRBV20-1 to TRBJ1-1; D is possibly TRBD1 (6 bases). CDR1 DFQATT and CDR2 SNEGSKA come from the germline V gene (reference sequence). CDR3 size: 16 residues. Trimming took off 3 bases at V and 0 bases at J, with 17 bases between the two ends. The CDR3 loop is CSARGGALTMNTEAFF. CDR3 in DNA: TGCAGTGCTAGGGGGGGGGCACTTACCATGAACACTGAAGCTTTCTTT.

This clonotype was counted only a few times. The chain joins TRBV7-9 to TRBJ2-1; 10 bases are a match to TRBD2. Trimming took 5 bases from V and 8 from J; bases not matched to a gene: 9. This CDR3 has 15 amino acids. CDR1 is SEHNR, CDR2 FQNEAQ, per germline (reference sequence). The CDR3 bases are TGTGCCAGCAGCCCTCCTAGCGGGAGTTTTTATGAGCAGTTCTTC. Protein: CASSPPSGSFYEQFF.

In nucleotides, the CDR3 is TGTGCCAGCAGCTTAGCGGCCAGGGTAAACGAGCAGTACTTC. Translated: CASSLAARVNEQYF. The chain uses TRBV11-2 and TRBJ2-7; maybe TRBD1 (5 bases). This CDR3 has 14 amino acids. V was cut by 1 base and J by 5 bases, with 12 bases left in between. Germline V CDR1 and CDR2: SGHAT, FQNNGV.

A few counts support this clonotype. The chain uses TRBV11-2 and TRBJ2-7, with 10 bases aligning to TRBD2. The CDR3 consists of 15 residues. The germline gives CDR1 SGHAT, CDR2 FQNNGV. Germline trimming cut 5 bases from V and 1 base from J; bases unmatched to any gene: 5. The CDR3: CASSPGTSVSYEQYF. In DNA, the CDR3 is TGTGCCAGCAGCCCCGGGACTAGCGTTTCCTACGAGCAGTACTTC.

This chain uses TRBV20-1 with TRBJ1-1, with D hard to call. The CDR3 consists of 12 residues. With 5 bases removed from V and 0 bases from J, the gap between germline ends came to 7 bases. Germline V gene data show CDR1 as DFQATT and CDR2 as SNEGSKA (reference sequence). CDR3 coding DNA: TGCAGTGCTGTATTTATGAACACTGAAGCTTTCTTT. Protein: CSAVFMNTEAFF.

The chain uses TRBV5-1 and TRBJ2-3; D is uncertain. The CDR3 spans 12 residues. The ends were cut back, 4 bases at V and 1 base at J, with 4 bases in the middle. Germline CDR1 SGHRS, CDR2 YFSETQ. The CDR3 sequence is CASSQRTDTQYF. The CDR3 nucleotides read TGCGCCAGCAGCCAACGCACAGATACGCAGTATTTT. The full variable domain, its missing parts supplied by reference TRBV5-1 and TRBJ2-3, is KAGVTQTPRYLIKTRGQQVTLSCSPISGHRSVSWYQQTPGQGLQFLFEYFSETQRNKGNFPGRFSGRQFSNSRSEMNVSTLELGDSALYLCASSQRTDTQYFGPGTRLTVL.

J is TRBJ2-5 and V is TRBV28; 11 nucleotides agree with TRBD2. V shed 4 bases, J shed 5 bases, and the junction held 3 bases outside the gene matches. CDR1 is MDHEN, CDR2 SYDVKM, per germline. This CDR3 is 14 amino acids long. The CDR3 DNA reads as TGTGCCAGCAGTTCTAGCGGGAGGACGGAGACCCAGTACTTC. It is translated as CASSSSGRTETQYF.

The CDR3 loop is CSARTGVTSYEQYF. The DNA for the CDR3 is TGCAGCGCTAGGACAGGGGTAACCTCCTACGAGCAGTACTTC. V gene TRBV29-1 combines with J gene TRBJ2-7; 9 bases are shared with TRBD1. The length of the CDR3 is 14 residues. The junction had 7 bases not matched to a gene; V was cut back by 7 bases and J by 0 bases. Germline assignment: CDR1 SQVTM and CDR2 ANQGSEA.